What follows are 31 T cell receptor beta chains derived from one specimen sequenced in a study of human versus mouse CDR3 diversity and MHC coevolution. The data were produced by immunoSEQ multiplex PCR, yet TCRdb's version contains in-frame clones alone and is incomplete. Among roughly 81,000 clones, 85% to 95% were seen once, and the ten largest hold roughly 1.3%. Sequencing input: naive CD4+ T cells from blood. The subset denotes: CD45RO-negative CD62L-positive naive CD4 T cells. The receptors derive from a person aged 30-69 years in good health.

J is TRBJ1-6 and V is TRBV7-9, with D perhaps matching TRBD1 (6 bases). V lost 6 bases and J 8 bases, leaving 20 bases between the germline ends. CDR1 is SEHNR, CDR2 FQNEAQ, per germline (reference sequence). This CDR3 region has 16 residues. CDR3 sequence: CASRGDTAKVDSPLHF. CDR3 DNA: TGTGCCAGCAGGGGGGACACGGCAAAGGTCGATTCACCCCTCCACTTT.

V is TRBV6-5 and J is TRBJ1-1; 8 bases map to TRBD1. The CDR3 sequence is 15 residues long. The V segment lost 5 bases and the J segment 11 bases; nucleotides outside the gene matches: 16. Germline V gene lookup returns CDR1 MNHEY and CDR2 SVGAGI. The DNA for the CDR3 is TGTGCCAGCAGTCCAGGACAGGGTGCGGTTGTTGGCGCTTTCTTT. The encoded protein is CASSPGQGAVVGAFF.

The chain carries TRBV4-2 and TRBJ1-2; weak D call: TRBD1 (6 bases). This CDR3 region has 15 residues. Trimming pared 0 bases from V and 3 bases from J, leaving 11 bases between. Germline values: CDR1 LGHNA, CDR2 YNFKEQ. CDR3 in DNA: TGTGCCAGCAGCCAAGAAACAGGGAGGGACTATGGCTACACCTTC. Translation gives CASSQETGRDYGYTF.

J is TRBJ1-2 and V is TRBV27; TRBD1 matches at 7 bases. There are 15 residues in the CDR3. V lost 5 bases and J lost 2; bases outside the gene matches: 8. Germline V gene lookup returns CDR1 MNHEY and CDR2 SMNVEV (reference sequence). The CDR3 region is CASSPTQTGNYGYTF. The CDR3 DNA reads TGTGCCAGCAGTCCCACCCAGACAGGGAACTATGGCTACACCTTC.

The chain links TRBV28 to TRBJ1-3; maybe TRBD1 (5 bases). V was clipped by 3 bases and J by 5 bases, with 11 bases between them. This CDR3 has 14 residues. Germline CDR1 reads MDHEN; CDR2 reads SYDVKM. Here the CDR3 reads CASSFQGVRNTIYF. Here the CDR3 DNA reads TGTGCCAGCAGTTTTCAGGGTGTAAGAAACACCATATATTTT.

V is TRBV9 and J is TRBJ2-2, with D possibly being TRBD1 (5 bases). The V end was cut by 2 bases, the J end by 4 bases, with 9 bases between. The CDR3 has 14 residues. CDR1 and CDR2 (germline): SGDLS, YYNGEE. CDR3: CASSVVQGTGELFF. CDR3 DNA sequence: TGTGCCAGCAGCGTGGTGCAGGGCACCGGGGAGCTGTTTTTT.

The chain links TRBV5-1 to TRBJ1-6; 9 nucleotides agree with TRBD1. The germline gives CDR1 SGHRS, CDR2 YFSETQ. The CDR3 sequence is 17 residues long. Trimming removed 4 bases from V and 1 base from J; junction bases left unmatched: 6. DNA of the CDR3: TGCGCCAGCAGCCTTGGGACAGGGCAATCCTATAATTCACCCCTCCACTTT. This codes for CASSLGTGQSYNSPLHF.

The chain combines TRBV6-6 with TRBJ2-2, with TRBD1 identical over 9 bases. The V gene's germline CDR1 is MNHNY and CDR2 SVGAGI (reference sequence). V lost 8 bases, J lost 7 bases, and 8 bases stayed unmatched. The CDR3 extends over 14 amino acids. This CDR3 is CASGRQGGFGELFF. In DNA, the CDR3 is TGTGCCAGCGGACGACAGGGGGGGTTCGGGGAGCTGTTTTTT.

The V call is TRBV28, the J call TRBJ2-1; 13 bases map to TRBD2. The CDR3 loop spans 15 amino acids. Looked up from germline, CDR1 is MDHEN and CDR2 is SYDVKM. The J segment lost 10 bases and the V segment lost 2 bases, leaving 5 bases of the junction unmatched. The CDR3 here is CASSLTSGRAGEQFF. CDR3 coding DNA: TGTGCCAGCAGTTTAACTAGCGGGAGGGCCGGGGAGCAGTTCTTC.

CDR3 loop: CASSPTDTYEQYF. The CDR3 DNA follows: TGTGCCAGCTCACCAACGGACACTTACGAGCAGTACTTC. This chain uses TRBV18 with TRBJ2-7, with D perhaps TRBD1 (5 bases). In germline, CDR1 is KGHSH, CDR2 LQKENI. This CDR3 is 13 amino acids long. Trimming removed 2 bases from V and 4 bases from J, with 9 bases in between.

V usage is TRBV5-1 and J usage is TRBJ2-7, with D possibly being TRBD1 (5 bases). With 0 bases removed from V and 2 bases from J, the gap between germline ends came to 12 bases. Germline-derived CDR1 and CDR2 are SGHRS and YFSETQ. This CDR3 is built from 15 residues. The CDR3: CASSLGQGNPYEQYF. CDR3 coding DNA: TGCGCCAGCAGCTTGGGGCAGGGTAACCCCTACGAGCAGTACTTC.

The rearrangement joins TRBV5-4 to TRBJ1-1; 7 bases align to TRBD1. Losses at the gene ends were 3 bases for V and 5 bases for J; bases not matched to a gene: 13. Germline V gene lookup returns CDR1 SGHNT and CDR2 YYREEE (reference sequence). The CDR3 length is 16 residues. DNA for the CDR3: TGTGCCAGCAGCTCCAACATCAGACAGGGAGAGACTGAAGCTTTCTTT. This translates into CASSSNIRQGETEAFF.

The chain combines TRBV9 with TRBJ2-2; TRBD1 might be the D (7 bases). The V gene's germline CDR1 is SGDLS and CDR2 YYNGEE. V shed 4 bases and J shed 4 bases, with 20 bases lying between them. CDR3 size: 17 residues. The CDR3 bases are TGTGCCAGCAGCTTCGGAGGGGGCAGGGGCGGCACCGGGGAGCTGTTTTTT. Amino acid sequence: CASSFGGGRGGTGELFF.

Here the CDR3 DNA reads TGTGCCAGCAGTCTTGGGACAGGGGGGGCTTACGAGCAGTACTTC. Its protein product is CASSLGTGGAYEQYF. The V gene is TRBV7-3, the J gene TRBJ2-7, with 11 positions matching TRBD1. After removal of 6 bases from V and 4 bases from J, the junction contained 8 bases not matched to a gene. CDR1 is SGHTA, CDR2 FQGTGA, per germline. This CDR3 contains 15 residues.

CDR3 coding DNA: TGTGCCAGCAACCCAGGACAGGGGATATACGAGCAGTACTTC. The encoded protein is CASNPGQGIYEQYF. The chain uses TRBV6-5 and TRBJ2-7; TRBD1 matches at 9 bases. This CDR3 is 14 amino acids long. The V gene's germline CDR1 is MNHEY and CDR2 SVGAGI. The V gene end was trimmed by 7 bases and the J gene end by 4 bases; junction bases not matched to a gene: 8.

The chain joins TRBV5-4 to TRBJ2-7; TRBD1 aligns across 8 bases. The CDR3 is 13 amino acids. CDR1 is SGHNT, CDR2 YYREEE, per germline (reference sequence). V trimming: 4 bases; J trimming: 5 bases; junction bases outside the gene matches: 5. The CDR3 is CASSGDRGDEQYF. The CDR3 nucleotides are TGTGCCAGCAGCGGAGACAGGGGCGACGAGCAGTACTTC.

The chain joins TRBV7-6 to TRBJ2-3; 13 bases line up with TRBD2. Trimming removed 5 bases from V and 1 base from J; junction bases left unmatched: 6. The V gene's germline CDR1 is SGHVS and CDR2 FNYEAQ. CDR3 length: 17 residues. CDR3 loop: CASSQGLAGTRTDTQYF. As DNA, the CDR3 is TGTGCCAGCAGCCAGGGACTAGCGGGGACCCGCACAGATACGCAGTATTTT.

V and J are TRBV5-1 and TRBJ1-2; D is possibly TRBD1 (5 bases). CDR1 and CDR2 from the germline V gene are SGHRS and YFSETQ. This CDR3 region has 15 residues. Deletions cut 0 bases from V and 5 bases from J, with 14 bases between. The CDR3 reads CASSLGQTSPYGYTF. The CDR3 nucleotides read TGCGCCAGCAGCTTGGGACAGACATCCCCATATGGCTACACCTTC. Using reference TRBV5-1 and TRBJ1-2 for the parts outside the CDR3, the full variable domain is KAGVTQTPRYLIKTRGQQVTLSCSPISGHRSVSWYQQTPGQGLQFLFEYFSETQRNKGNFPGRFSGRQFSNSRSEMNVSTLELGDSALYLCASSLGQTSPYGYTFGSGTRLTVV.

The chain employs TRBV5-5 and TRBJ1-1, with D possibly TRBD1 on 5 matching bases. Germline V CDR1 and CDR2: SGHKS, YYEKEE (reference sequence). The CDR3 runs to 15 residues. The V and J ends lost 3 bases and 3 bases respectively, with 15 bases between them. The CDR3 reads CASSSQQTRDTEAFF. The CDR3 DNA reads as TGTGCCAGCAGCTCGCAGCAGACCAGGGACACTGAAGCTTTCTTT.

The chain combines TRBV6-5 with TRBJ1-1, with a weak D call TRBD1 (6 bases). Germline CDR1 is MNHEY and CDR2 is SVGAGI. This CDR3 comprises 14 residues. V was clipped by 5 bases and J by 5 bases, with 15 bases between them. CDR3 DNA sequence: TGTGCCAGCAGTGATCGGGGGGCGAGTACTGAAGCTTTCTTT. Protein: CASSDRGASTEAFF.

The CDR3 DNA follows: TGTGCCAGCTCACAGGACAGGGAGGCCTATGGCTACACCTTC. Protein: CASSQDREAYGYTF. The rearrangement joins TRBV18 to TRBJ1-2; TRBD1 aligns across 8 bases. Looked up from germline, CDR1 is KGHSH and CDR2 is LQKENI. The CDR3 consists of 14 residues. V dropped 4 bases and J dropped 4; count of bases not matched to a gene: 5.

The chain's CDR3 is CASSPAGTGGREQFF. Written as DNA, the CDR3 is TGTGCCAGCAGCCCAGCCGGGACAGGGGGTAGGGAGCAGTTCTTC. V usage is TRBV7-3 and J usage is TRBJ2-1; 11 bases are shared with TRBD1. The J segment lost 10 bases and the V segment lost 5 bases, leaving 10 bases of the junction unmatched. CDR3 length: 15 amino acids. Germline values: CDR1 SGHTA, CDR2 FQGTGA. Full variable domain (missing parts from reference TRBV7-3 and TRBJ2-1): GAGVSQTPSNKVTEKGKYVELRCDPISGHTALYWYRQSLGQGPEFLIYFQGTGAADDSGLPNDRFFAVRPEGSVSTLKIQRTERGDSAVYLCASSPAGTGGREQFFGPGTRLTVL.

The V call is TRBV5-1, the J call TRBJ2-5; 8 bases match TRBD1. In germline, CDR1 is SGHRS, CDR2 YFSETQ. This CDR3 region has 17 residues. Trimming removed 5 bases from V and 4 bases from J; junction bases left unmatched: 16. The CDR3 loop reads CASSRQGTVSRRETQYF. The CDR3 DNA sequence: TGCGCCAGCAGTAGACAGGGGACTGTTTCTCGGAGAGAGACCCAGTACTTC.

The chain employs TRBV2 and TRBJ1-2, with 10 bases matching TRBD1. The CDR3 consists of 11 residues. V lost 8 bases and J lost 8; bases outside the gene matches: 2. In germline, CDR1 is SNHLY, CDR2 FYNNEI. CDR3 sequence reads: CASGTGEGYTF. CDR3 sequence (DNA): TGTGCCAGCGGGACAGGGGAAGGCTACACCTTC.

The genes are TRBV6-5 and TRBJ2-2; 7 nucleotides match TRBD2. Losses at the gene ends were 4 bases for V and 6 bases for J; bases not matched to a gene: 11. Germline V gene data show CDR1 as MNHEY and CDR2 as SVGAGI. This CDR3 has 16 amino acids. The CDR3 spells CASSSLNAGVAGELFF. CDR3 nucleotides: TGTGCCAGCAGTTCCCTAAACGCGGGAGTCGCCGGGGAGCTGTTTTTT.

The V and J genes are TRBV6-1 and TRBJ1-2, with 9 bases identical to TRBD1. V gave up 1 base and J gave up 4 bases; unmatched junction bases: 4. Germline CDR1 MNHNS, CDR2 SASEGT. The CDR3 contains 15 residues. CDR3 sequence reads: CASSEGTGGSYGYTF. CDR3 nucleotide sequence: TGTGCCAGCAGTGAAGGAACAGGGGGCTCCTATGGCTACACCTTC.

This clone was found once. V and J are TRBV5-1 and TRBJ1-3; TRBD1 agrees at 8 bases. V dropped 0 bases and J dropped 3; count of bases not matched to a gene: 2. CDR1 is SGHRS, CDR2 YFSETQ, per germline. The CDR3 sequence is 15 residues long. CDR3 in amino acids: CASSLAGTGGNTIYF. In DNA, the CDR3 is TGCGCCAGCAGCTTGGCCGGGACAGGTGGAAACACCATATATTTT.

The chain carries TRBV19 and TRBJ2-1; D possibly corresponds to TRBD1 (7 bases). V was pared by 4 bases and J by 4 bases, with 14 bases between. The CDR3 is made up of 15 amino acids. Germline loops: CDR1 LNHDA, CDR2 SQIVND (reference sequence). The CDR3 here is CASSNSAGGYNEQFF. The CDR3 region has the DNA TGTGCCAGTAGTAATTCGGCAGGGGGGTACAATGAGCAGTTCTTC.

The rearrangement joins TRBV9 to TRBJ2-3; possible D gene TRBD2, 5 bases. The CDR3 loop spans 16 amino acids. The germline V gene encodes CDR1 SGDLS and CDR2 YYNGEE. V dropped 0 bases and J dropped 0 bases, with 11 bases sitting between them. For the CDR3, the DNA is TGTGCCAGCAGCGTAGCTCCCAGCGGTAGCACAGATACGCAGTATTTT. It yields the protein CASSVAPSGSTDTQYF.

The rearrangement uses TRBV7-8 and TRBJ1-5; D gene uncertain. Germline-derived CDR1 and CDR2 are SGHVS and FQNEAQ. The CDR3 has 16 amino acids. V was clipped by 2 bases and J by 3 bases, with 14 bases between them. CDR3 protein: CASSLNSRGTNQPQHF. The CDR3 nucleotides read TGTGCCAGCAGCTTAAACAGCCGGGGTACCAATCAGCCCCAGCATTTT.

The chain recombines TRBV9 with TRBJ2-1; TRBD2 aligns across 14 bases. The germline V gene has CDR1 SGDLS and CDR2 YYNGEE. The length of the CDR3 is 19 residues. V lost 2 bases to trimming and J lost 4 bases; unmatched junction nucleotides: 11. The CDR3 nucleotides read TGTGCCAGCAGCGTCGTGACTAGCGGGAGGGCCCTCGGGTACAATGAGCAGTTCTTC. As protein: CASSVVTSGRALGYNEQFF.